This T cell receptor beta chain is from a study of T-cell reconstitution after alpha-beta-depleted transplantation in children. This sample's TCRbeta library carried unique molecular identifier barcodes. MiXCR, run by TCRdb on the PCR reads, gives a single entry per CDR3 protein. The profile shows 500,000 to 600,000 distinct CDR3 sequences, over 25% of them singletons. CDR1 and CDR2 from the germline V gene are LNHDA and SQIVND (reference sequence). The CDR3 covers 14 residues. With V trimmed by 7 bases and J by 1 base, 4 bases remained unmatched. The starting material was PBMCs from the stem cell graft donor, obtained from the stem cell graft. V gene TRBV19 combines with J gene TRBJ1-5, with 7 bases lining up with TRBD1. This receptor was obtained from a human donor who donated a stem cell graft to a child with aplastic anemia. The CDR3 region is CASNRGRSNQPQHF. CDR3 bases: TGTGCCAGTAACAGGGGAAGGAGCAATCAGCCCCAGCATTTT.